One and the same sample provided the 16 T cell receptor beta chains below, sequenced in a study of blood T cell repertoires in COVID-19. Sequencing used immunoSEQ multiplex PCR; TCRdb keeps in-frame clones, though not all of them. The sample comprises 170,000 or so clones, 80% to 90% of which are singletons, and about 2.1% rests with the top ten. The sequencing input was peripheral blood. Source of these receptors: a man aged 18 to 29 who had recovered from COVID-19.

The chain carries TRBV7-2 and TRBJ2-3, with 16 positions matching TRBD2. The CDR3 length is 18 residues. The J segment lost 4 bases and the V segment lost 1 base, leaving 5 bases of the junction unmatched. The germline V gene encodes CDR1 SGHTA and CDR2 FQGNSA. CDR3 residues: CASSLGPGLAGGADTQYF. CDR3 nucleotide sequence: TGTGCCAGCAGCTTAGGCCCGGGACTAGCGGGAGGGGCAGATACGCAGTATTTT.

This clone was counted between two and nine times. This sequence joins TRBV6-2 or TRBV6-3 and TRBJ1-2; D possibly corresponds to TRBD1 (6 bases). Trimming removed 5 bases at V and 7 bases at J, with 11 bases between. This CDR3 spans 12 amino acids. The V gene's germline CDR1 is MNHEY and CDR2 SVGEGT. The CDR3 sequence: CASSQTGAGYTF. CDR3 coding DNA: TGTGCCAGCAGTCAGACAGGCGCTGGCTACACCTTC.

V usage is TRBV6-5 and J usage is TRBJ1-2; 7 bases are a match to TRBD1. In germline, CDR1 is MNHEY, CDR2 SVGAGI. The CDR3 runs to 16 residues. The trim removed 4 bases at V and 3 bases at J, leaving 11 bases unmatched. CDR3 loop: CASSSPWGTADYGYTF. DNA for the CDR3: TGTGCCAGCAGTTCCCCATGGGGGACAGCCGACTATGGCTACACCTTC.

This clone was seen just once. The rearrangement uses TRBV30 and TRBJ1-5; the D gene is possibly TRBD1 (5 bases). Germline V gene sequence: CDR1 GTSNPN, CDR2 SVGIG (reference sequence). Trimming pared 2 bases from V and 0 bases from J, leaving 11 bases between. The CDR3 has 15 amino acids. This CDR3 is CAWSTGGNSNQPQHF. CDR3 nucleotide sequence: TGTGCCTGGAGTACGGGGGGGAATAGCAATCAGCCCCAGCATTTT.

The CDR3: CASIRLAGGLETQYF. CDR3 in DNA: TGTGCCAGCATTAGACTAGCGGGAGGGTTAGAGACCCAGTACTTC. The genes are TRBV6-5 and TRBJ2-5; 14 bases agree with TRBD2. Germline loops: CDR1 MNHEY, CDR2 SVGAGI. The CDR3 extends over 15 amino acids. The J segment lost 4 bases and the V segment lost 7 bases, leaving 5 bases of the junction unmatched.

This clone appeared a few times. The chain couples TRBV27 to TRBJ2-1; 13 bases align to TRBD2. The CDR3 loop spans 17 amino acids. The V and J ends lost 0 bases and 4 bases, in that order; junction bases with no gene match: 3. CDR1 and CDR2 (germline): MNHEY, SMNVEV (reference sequence). The CDR3 DNA follows: TGTGCCAGCAGTTTATCGGGACTAGCGGGACTATACAATGAGCAGTTCTTC. Amino acid sequence: CASSLSGLAGLYNEQFF.

Only one count was recorded for this clone. The rearrangement uses TRBV24-1 and TRBJ2-1; maybe TRBD2 (6 bases). The V gene's germline CDR1 is KGHDR and CDR2 SFDVKD. CDR3 length equals 13 residues. Between the trimmed V and J ends, which lost 3 bases and 9 bases, there was a span of 11 bases. The CDR3 reads CATSDSLGGEQFF. CDR3 sequence (DNA): TGTGCCACCAGTGATAGTTTGGGGGGTGAGCAGTTCTTC.

To note about this clone: A much larger clone differs by one base, so this may be a read error. The chain carries TRBV5-4 and TRBJ1-2; D remains ambiguous. The ends were cut back, 0 bases at V and 1 base at J, with 4 bases in the middle. Germline CDR1 reads SGHNT; CDR2 reads YYREEE (reference sequence). The CDR3 extends over 13 amino acids. CDR3 residues: CASSLDSNYGYTF. CDR3 DNA sequence: TGTGCCAGCAGCTTGGACAGTAACTATGGCTACACCTTC.

This chain links TRBV9 with TRBJ2-1; 7 bases are a match to TRBD2. V was pared by 4 bases and J by 4 bases, with 5 bases of the junction left unmatched. CDR1 SGDLS and CDR2 YYNGEE come from the germline V gene. The CDR3 totals 14 residues. The CDR3 DNA reads TGTGCCAGCAGCCCACTAGCGCAATACAATGAGCAGTTCTTC. It is translated as CASSPLAQYNEQFF.

This clone has just one count. The chain recombines TRBV27 with TRBJ2-7; a weak D match, TRBD2 (5 bases). This CDR3 spans 13 amino acids. Trimming removed 8 bases from V and 6 bases from J, with 17 bases in between. Germline CDR1 reads MNHEY; CDR2 reads SMNVEV (reference sequence). This CDR3 is CASQGPGSSEQYF. CDR3 nucleotides: TGTGCCAGCCAAGGGCCGGGGAGTTCCGAGCAGTACTTC.

V and J are TRBV29-1 and TRBJ2-7; 7 bases agree with TRBD1. This CDR3 has 13 residues. Germline V gives CDR1 SQVTM, CDR2 ANQGSEA. The V segment lost 4 bases and the J segment 3 bases; nucleotides outside the gene matches: 6. The CDR3 DNA reads TGCAGCGTTGGTCGGGACAGCGGCTACGAGCAGTACTTC. Translation: CSVGRDSGYEQYF.

The chain is built from TRBV11-2 and TRBJ2-5; no definite D call. Germline assignment: CDR1 SGHAT and CDR2 FQNNGV. This CDR3 spans 12 amino acids. Trimming cost V 6 bases and J 5 bases, with 10 bases left between them. This CDR3 reads CASSPLMETQYF. DNA for the CDR3: TGTGCCAGCAGTCCTCTTATGGAGACCCAGTACTTC.

This chain connects TRBV7-3 to TRBJ1-1; D is perhaps TRBD1 (5 bases). Germline CDR1 is SGHTA and CDR2 is FQGTGA. V dropped 6 bases and J dropped 2 bases, with 10 bases sitting between them. This CDR3 is 13 amino acids long. CDR3 nucleotide sequence: TGTGCCAGCAGACAACAGGTTAACACTGAAGCTTTCTTT. As protein: CASRQQVNTEAFF. The full variable domain, its missing parts supplied by reference TRBV7-3 and TRBJ1-1, is GAGVSQTPSNKVTEKGKYVELRCDPISGHTALYWYRQSLGQGPEFLIYFQGTGAADDSGLPNDRFFAVRPEGSVSTLKIQRTERGDSAVYLCASRQQVNTEAFFGQGTRLTVV.

The chain couples TRBV3-1 (or the pseudogene TRBV3-2) to TRBJ1-6; TRBD1 matches at 7 bases. Trimming took 4 bases from V and 0 from J; bases not matched to a gene: 9. Germline V gene data show CDR1 as LGHDT and CDR2 as YNNKEL (reference sequence). The CDR3 has 18 residues. CDR3 sequence reads: CASSRRPGQSSYNSPLHF. CDR3 DNA sequence: TGTGCCAGCAGCCGACGACCGGGACAGAGCTCCTATAATTCACCCCTCCACTTT.

The rearrangement links TRBV7-9 to TRBJ2-5; TRBD2 is a possible D gene (6 bases). The CDR3 consists of 15 residues. The germline V gene encodes CDR1 SEHNR and CDR2 FQNEAQ (reference sequence). The V end was cut by 2 bases, the J end by 5 bases, with 15 bases between. The CDR3: CASSLWGEAWETQYF. The CDR3 DNA sequence: TGTGCCAGCAGCTTATGGGGGGAGGCGTGGGAGACCCAGTACTTC.

V and J are TRBV7-8 and TRBJ1-4, with a tentative D call TRBD1 (5 bases). This CDR3 is built from 11 residues. Per germline, CDR1 SGHVS and CDR2 FQNEAQ. The germline V and J ends were trimmed by 11 bases and 7 bases, with 11 bases remaining between them. The CDR3 loop reads CAGGDGEKLFF. The CDR3 bases are TGTGCCGGAGGGGACGGTGAAAAACTGTTTTTT.